This TCR beta chain emerged from a study of siplizumab effects on memory and regulatory T cells. Approximately 100,000 TCR templates per sample were sequenced. Libraries were prepared by immunoSEQ multiplex PCR; TCRdb keeps only in-frame clonotypes and omits some of them. The data contain 70,000 to 95,000 clones, around 90% of them singletons. Germline CDR1 and CDR2: SGHAT and FQNNGV. The CDR3 is 15 amino acids. The junction had 7 bases not matched to a gene; V was cut back by 6 bases and J by 7 bases. Findings of the study overall: The alloresponse seemed to draw substantially on naive T cells, which appeared more diverse than memory cells. Memory cells that were CD4+ and unstimulated gave rise to alloreactive sequences, which siplizumab significantly reduced. Tregs that proliferated in siplizumab cultures did not have their suppressive function confirmed.

About this clone itself: Its specificity is not known.

The material sequenced was CD4+ T cells sorted from blood. The V and J genes are TRBV11-2 and TRBJ2-2; 11 bases are shared with TRBD1. This TCR came from a human donor in good health. CDR3 loop: CASSPGTGGGGELFF. The CDR3 nucleotides read TGTGCCAGCAGTCCCGGGACAGGGGGGGGCGGGGAGCTGTTTTTT.